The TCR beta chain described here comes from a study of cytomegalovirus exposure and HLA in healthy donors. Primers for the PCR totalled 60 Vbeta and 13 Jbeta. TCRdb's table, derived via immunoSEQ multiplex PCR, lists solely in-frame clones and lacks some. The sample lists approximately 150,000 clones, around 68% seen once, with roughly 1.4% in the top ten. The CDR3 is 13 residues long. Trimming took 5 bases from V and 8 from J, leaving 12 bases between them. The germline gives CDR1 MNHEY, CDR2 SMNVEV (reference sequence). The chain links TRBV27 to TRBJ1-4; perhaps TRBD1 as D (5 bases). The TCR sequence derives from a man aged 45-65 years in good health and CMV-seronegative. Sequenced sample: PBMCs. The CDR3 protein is CASSVRGGEKLFF. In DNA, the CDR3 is TGTGCCAGCAGTGTCCGGGGGGGGGAAAAACTGTTTTTT.